Detailed here is one TCR beta chain. The antigen is not known. This record belongs to a study of T cells expressing NK-cell markers. Points from the study as a whole: A handful of donors showed these clonotypes also leading the CD3+CD56-NKG2C+ fraction. Expanded clones of NKG2C+ T cells had an unclear HCMV specificity.

CDR1 is SGHDT and CDR2 is YYEEEE in the germline V gene. The CDR3 is 14 residues long. TCRdb re-called the 5' RACE reads; every CDR3 protein appears as one record, without DNA. This listing includes over 350,000 distinct CDR3 sequences. The clonotype comes from a woman between 50 and 59 years old in good health. The chain carries TRBV5-6 and TRBJ2-1; TCRdb's D call of TRBD1 is untestable without DNA. The sequenced sample consisted of blood T cells: a sorted CD56 or NKG2C T cell subset, CD4+ or CD8+ T cells, or bulk PBMC T cells (not recorded which). CDR3 residues: CASSQWTGHNEQFF.